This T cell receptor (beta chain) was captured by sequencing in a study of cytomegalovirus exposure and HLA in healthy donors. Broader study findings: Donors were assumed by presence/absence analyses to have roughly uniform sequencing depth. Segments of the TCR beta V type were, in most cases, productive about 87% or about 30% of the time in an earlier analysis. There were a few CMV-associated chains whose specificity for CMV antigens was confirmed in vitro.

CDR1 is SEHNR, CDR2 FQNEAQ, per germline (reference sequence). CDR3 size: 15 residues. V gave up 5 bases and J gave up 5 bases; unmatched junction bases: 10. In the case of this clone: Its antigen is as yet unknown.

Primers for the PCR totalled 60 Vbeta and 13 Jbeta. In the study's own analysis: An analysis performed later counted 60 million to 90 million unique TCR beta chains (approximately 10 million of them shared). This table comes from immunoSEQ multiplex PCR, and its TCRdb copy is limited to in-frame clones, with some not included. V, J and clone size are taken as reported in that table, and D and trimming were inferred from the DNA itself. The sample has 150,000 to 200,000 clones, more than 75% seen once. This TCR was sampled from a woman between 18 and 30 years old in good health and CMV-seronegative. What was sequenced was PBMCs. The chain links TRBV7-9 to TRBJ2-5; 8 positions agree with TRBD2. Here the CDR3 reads CASSPWREAGETQYF. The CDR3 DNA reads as TGTGCCAGCAGCCCATGGCGGGAGGCCGGGGAGACCCAGTACTTC.